Listed here are 4 T cell receptor beta chains from one sample, sequenced in a study of blood T cell repertoires in COVID-19. Repertoires were generated with immunoSEQ multiplex PCR, while TCRdb's copy carries only in-frame clones and drops some. Of 200,000 to 250,000 clones listed, 75% to 85% are singletons. Sequencing input: peripheral blood. The receptor source for this set is a woman between 45 and 65 years old with acute or convalescent COVID-19.

The chain has TRBV15 and TRBJ2-7; 7 positions agree with TRBD1. Unmatched junction bases numbered 5, after V lost 0 bases and J lost 6 bases. The CDR3 is made up of 14 amino acids. Germline CDR1 is LNHNV and CDR2 is YYDKDF (reference sequence). The CDR3 is CATSRETGAFEQYF. The CDR3 DNA reads TGTGCCACCAGCAGAGAAACAGGGGCTTTCGAGCAGTACTTC.

The chain has TRBV10-1 and TRBJ1-1, with 9 nucleotides matching TRBD1. The length of the CDR3 is 14 residues. Germline V gene data show CDR1 as WNHNN and CDR2 as SYGVQD (reference sequence). Trimming at V came to 3 bases and at J to 7 bases, leaving 6 bases not matched to a gene. CDR3 nucleotide sequence: TGCGCCAGCAGTGATTTACAGGGGGCGCGTGAAGCTTTCTTT. Protein: CASSDLQGAREAFF.

V usage is TRBV28 and J usage is TRBJ1-4; 7 positions match TRBD1. The germline gives CDR1 MDHEN, CDR2 SYDVKM. Trimming took 4 bases from V and 4 from J; bases not matched to a gene: 6. The CDR3 length is 15 residues. The CDR3 loop reads CASSSSGTVNEKLFF. Here the CDR3 DNA reads TGTGCCAGCAGTTCATCCGGGACAGTTAATGAAAAACTGTTTTTT.

The chain links TRBV7-9 to TRBJ1-1, with D tentatively TRBD1 (6 bases). The CDR3 covers 13 residues. Deletions cut 7 bases from V and 13 bases from J, with 22 bases between. CDR1 is SEHNR, CDR2 FQNEAQ, per germline (reference sequence). The CDR3 here is CASIELSRGVVFF. The CDR3 nucleotides read TGTGCCAGCATCGAACTGAGCAGGGGCGTAGTTTTCTTT.